This TCR beta chain was sequenced in a study of shared clonotypes between healthy human individuals. Findings and caveats of the study: Only a few donors were included, so the genetic and exposure-history diversity represented was limited.

Germline loops: CDR1 MNHNS, CDR2 SASEGT. The CDR3 contains 15 residues. Unmatched junction bases numbered 11, after V lost 7 bases and J lost 8 bases. About 30,000 T cell genomes (approximately 190 ng DNA) went into each sorted-subset replicate. Assay used: immunoSEQ multiplex PCR; TCRdb lists only in-frame clones, some missing. The sample records some 1.4 million clones, approximately 96% being singletons. Of note for this clone: Its target is unknown.

Researchers partitioned CD4+ cells into CD45RA+ naive and CD45RA-negative memory subsets. V and J are TRBV6-1 and TRBJ2-1; 10 bases agree with TRBD2. This clonotype was sampled from a man aged 25 to 45 in good health. Sequences were obtained from naive CD4+ T cells sorted from blood. Subset given: CD45RA+ positively selected. CDR3 protein: CASTGPSSGSHEQFF. The CDR3 region has the DNA TGTGCCAGCACTGGCCCCTCTAGCGGGAGCCATGAGCAGTTCTTC.